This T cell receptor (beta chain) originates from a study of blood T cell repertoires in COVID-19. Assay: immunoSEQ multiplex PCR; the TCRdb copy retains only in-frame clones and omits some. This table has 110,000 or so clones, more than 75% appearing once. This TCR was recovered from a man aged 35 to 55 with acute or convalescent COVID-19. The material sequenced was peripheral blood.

This chain's CDR3 is CATQDLNTGELFF. Here the CDR3 DNA reads TGTGCCACCCAGGACTTAAACACCGGGGAGCTGTTTTTT. This chain links TRBV15 with TRBJ2-2; D is possibly TRBD2 (5 bases). Between the trimmed V and J ends, which lost 8 bases and 2 bases, there was a span of 9 bases. Germline CDR1 is LNHNV and CDR2 is YYDKDF (reference sequence). The CDR3 has 13 amino acids.